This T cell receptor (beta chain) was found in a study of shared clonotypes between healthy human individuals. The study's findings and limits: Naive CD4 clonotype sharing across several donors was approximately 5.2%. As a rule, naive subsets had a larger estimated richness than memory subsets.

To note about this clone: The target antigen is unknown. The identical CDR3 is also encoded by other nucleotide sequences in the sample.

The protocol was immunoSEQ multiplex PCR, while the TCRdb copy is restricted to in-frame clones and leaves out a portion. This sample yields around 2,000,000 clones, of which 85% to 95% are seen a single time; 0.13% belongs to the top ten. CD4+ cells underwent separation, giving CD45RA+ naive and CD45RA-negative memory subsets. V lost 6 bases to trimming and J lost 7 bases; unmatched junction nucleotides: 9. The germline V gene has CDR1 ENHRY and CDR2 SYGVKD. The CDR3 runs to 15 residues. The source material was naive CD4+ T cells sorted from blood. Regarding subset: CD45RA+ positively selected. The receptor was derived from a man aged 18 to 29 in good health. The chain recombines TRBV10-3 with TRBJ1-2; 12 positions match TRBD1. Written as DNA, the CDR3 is TGTGCCATCAGCGGTCCGGGACAGGGGGCTCTTGGCTACACCTTC. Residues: CAISGPGQGALGYTF.